The TCR beta chain under discussion was sequenced for a study of read filtering for tumor transcriptome and immune sequencing (dated by TCRdb to the early 2020s). General notes on the study: Of the patients in the cohort, approximately 17 were male and 14 to 15 were female, and their mean age was approximately 70 years, with a range of about 47 to 85. Per sample, about 4.05 to 10.27 million TCR-region mapped reads were obtained with IR-seq, compared with only 85 to 1273 with RNA-seq. Under revised international staging, roughly 8 patients fell into R-ISS I, around 15 into R-ISS II and about 7 into R-ISS III. TCR repertoires obtained by targeted immune repertoire sequencing and by bulk whole-transcriptome sequencing performed on the same bone marrow samples were compared. Whole-transcriptome libraries were prepared with the TruSeq RNA Access Library Prep Kit after DNase treatment. One main goal was a read-filtering strategy for immune repertoire data, in particular deciding whether clonotypes backed by only one read should be removed.

The trim is 5 bases for V and 0 bases for J, with a gap of 11 bases between the germline ends. CDR1 SGHAT and CDR2 FQNNGV were looked up in the germline V gene. The CDR3 holds 14 amino acids from the cysteine to the phenylalanine. Of the read, only the CDR3 DNA is kept; its 42 bases are in frame from base 1. This clonotype was observed many times. Its specific antigen is unknown. The record has no base qualities; no much larger clone is one base away. General findings and caveats noted by the study authors: In IR-seq, around 80% of clonotypes but 3% to 4.5% of total reads were represented by single-read clonotypes, whereas in RNA-seq, 74.6% of clonotypes and approximately 45% of reads were represented by single-read clonotypes. Removing single-read clonotypes increased the correlation between IR-seq and RNA-seq shared clonotype proportions. The sorted CD138-negative fraction was a mixed bone marrow immune population, not purified T cells. IR-seq captured clonotypes at much higher depth and more reliably than RNA-seq, and smaller IR-seq throughput sufficed to identify most shared clonotypes.

Every patient had bone marrow sampled at the time of active disease. Isolation of bone marrow mononuclear cells was performed by Ficoll-Hypaque density gradient centrifugation. Myeloma plasma cells were removed and CD138-negative cells were obtained by negative selection following labeling with CD138 magnetic microbeads on a MACS separator. Flow cytometry with CD138 antibodies on an Attune NxT was used to check how pure the isolated cells were. TRIzol reagent was used to extract total RNA, and a NanoDrop spectrophotometer was used to quantify the extracted RNA. For each patient, paired RNA-seq and IR-seq were run on the CD138-negative bone marrow sample from that patient. The Immunoverse kit was used to build TCR libraries from about 400 ng RNA, with molecular barcoded adaptors covering alpha/delta and beta/gamma chains. TCR library preparation used the same RNA that was used for transcriptome sequencing. TCR libraries were sequenced on an Illumina HiSeq 4000 with 2 x 150 cycles. The authors' analysis ran thus. TCR reads were aligned to human V, D, J and C references and assembled into CDR3 clonotypes with MiXCR, including quality filtering and error correction. The tcR package in R was used for analysis of clonotype counts and gene usage diversity. Raw mapping reads were checked after the RNA-seq reads had been mapped by STAR aligner version 2.5.3a onto the human GRCh37 genome. To test how sequencing depth affected the clonotypes detected, IR-seq fastq files were randomly downsampled with Seqtk 1.3. TCRdb reprocessed the public reads (quality trimming at Q25 with fastp, clone calling with MiXCR) and kept in-frame beta chains. When rows share a CDR3 protein, they turn into one entry using the most common DNA and genes. The V and J calls here are based on TCRdb, not the publication. This sample comprises about 57,000 distinct CDR3 sequences, roughly 20% of them detected only once. The ten largest clonotypes hold about 15% of the sample.

The chain is made from TRBV11-2 and TRBJ2-7; a tentative D call is TRBD2 (5 bases match). The receptor was isolated from a donor at least 40 years old with multiple myeloma. The material sequenced was a population of CD138-negative cells sorted from bone marrow. The cell subset or site label, as the study defines it: bone marrow mononuclear cells depleted of CD138+ plasma/myeloma cells by negative magnetic selection. The CDR3 protein: CASSPPADSYEQYF. The nucleotides read TGTGCCAGCAGCCCCCCAGCGGACTCCTACGAGCAGTACTTC.